This TCR beta chain was sequenced in a study of control samples from healthy donors and cancer patients. Method: immunoSEQ multiplex PCR; TCRdb's copy keeps in-frame clones and lacks some. The table lists under 450,000 clones, 75% to 95% of them singletons, with around 6.5% in the top ten. This clone has just a few counts. This CDR3 region has 15 residues. Trimming cost V 2 bases and J 3 bases; bases outside gene matches: 4. The germline V gene encodes CDR1 LGHNA and CDR2 YSLEER. This receptor was taken from a man aged 35 to 55 with head and neck cancer. Material: PBMCs. J is TRBJ2-7 and V is TRBV4-3, with 10 nucleotides matching TRBD1. The CDR3 sequence: CASSQRQGASYEQYF. In nucleotides, the CDR3 is TGCGCCAGCAGCCAACGACAGGGGGCGAGCTACGAGCAGTACTTC.